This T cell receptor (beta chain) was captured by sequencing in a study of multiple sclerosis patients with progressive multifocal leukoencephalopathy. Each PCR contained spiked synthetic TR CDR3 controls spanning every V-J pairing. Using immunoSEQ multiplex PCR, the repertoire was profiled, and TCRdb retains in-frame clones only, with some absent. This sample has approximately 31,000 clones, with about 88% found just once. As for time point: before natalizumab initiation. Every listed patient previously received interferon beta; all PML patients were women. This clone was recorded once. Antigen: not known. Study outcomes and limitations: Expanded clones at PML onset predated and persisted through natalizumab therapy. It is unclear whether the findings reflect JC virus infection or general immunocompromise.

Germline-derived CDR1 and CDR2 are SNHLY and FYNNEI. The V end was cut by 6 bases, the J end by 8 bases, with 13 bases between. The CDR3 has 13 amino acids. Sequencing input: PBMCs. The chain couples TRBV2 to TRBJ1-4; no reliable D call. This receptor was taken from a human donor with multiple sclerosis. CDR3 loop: CASRGLPTEKLFF. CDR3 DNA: TGTGCCAGCAGGGGCCTACCCACGGAAAAACTGTTTTTT. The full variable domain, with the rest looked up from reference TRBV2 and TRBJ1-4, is EPEVTQTPSHQVTQMGQEVILRCVPISNHLYFYWYRQILGQKVEFLVSFYNNEISEKSEIFDDQFSVERPDGSNFTLKIRSTKLEDSAMYFCASRGLPTEKLFFGSGTQLSVL.